The following is a T cell receptor beta chain sequence with its context. What it binds is not known. Through template switching, a universal primer site was introduced, and the cDNA contained unique molecular identifiers. Using its own MiXCR run on the 5' RACE reads, TCRdb lists one record per CDR3 protein. This sample has 420,000 or so distinct CDR3 sequences, with about 18% found just once. The CDR3 has 16 residues. V was trimmed by 7 bases and J by 0 bases, leaving 16 bases between them. Donors were all healthy Caucasians. These data come from a study of identical twins. Findings and limits, study-wide: Low generation probability was overrepresented in out-of-frame alpha sequences shared by twins.

The source material was naive T cells sorted from blood. The sequence derives from a man between 50 and 59 years old in good health. The V call is TRBV12-3 or TRBV12-4, the J call TRBJ2-1; perhaps D is TRBD1 or TRBD2 (5 bases each). Written as DNA, the CDR3 is TGTGCCAGCAAAAGGGACGCGGGCAGCTCCTACAATGAGCAGTTCTTC. Protein product: CASKRDAGSSYNEQFF.